Following are 22 T cell receptor beta chains from one sample sequenced in a study of Graves' ophthalmopathy and Graves' hyperthyroidism. Amplification targeted the TCR beta CDR3 regions, with RNA transcripts as the source material. The first-round RT-PCR employed HTBI primers together with the Qiagen OneStep RT-PCR kit. A multiplex PCR was then performed as the second round. MiXCR was run by TCRdb on the multiplex PCR reads, yielding one entry per CDR3 protein. Among some 48,000 distinct CDR3 sequences listed, over 40% were seen once. The sequencing input was peripheral blood. Every receptor here comes from an adult man with Graves' ophthalmopathy.

V usage is TRBV20-1 and J usage is TRBJ2-1; TRBD2 matches at 10 bases. The CDR3 is 16 amino acids. Trimming took 3 bases from V and 3 from J; bases not matched to a gene: 8. Looked up from germline, CDR1 is DFQATT and CDR2 is SNEGSKA (reference sequence). CDR3 loop: CSASDSGRRLYNEQFF. CDR3 bases: TGCAGTGCTAGCGATAGCGGGAGGAGGCTCTACAATGAGCAGTTCTTC.

This sequence joins TRBV20-1 and TRBJ1-5; 9 nucleotides match TRBD1. The length of the CDR3 is 14 residues. In germline, CDR1 is DFQATT, CDR2 SNEGSKA (reference sequence). The V segment lost 5 bases and the J segment 4 bases; nucleotides outside the gene matches: 6. CDR3 in amino acids: CSARPGTGNQPQHF. The CDR3 DNA reads as TGCAGTGCTCGTCCCGGGACAGGGAATCAGCCCCAGCATTTT.

This clonotype is classed as medium-sized. V and J are TRBV10-3 and TRBJ1-2; D gene ambiguous. V lost 7 bases and J 6 bases, leaving 18 bases between the germline ends. This CDR3 has 14 amino acids. Germline-derived CDR1 and CDR2 are ENHRY and SYGVKD. The DNA of the CDR3 is TGTGCCATCACCGCGGGCTACTTAACGGATGGCTACACCTTC. The encoded protein is CAITAGYLTDGYTF.

In regard to this clonotype: One end of the junction is discordant with germline, which a read error may explain. CDR3 region: CASSHRGRNTGAFF. The CDR3 nucleotides read TGTGCCAGCAGCCACCGTGGACGGAACACTGGAGCTTTCTTT. V is TRBV14 and J is TRBJ1-1, with unresolved D. This CDR3 region has 14 residues. Looked up from germline, CDR1 is SGHDN and CDR2 is FVKESK.

There are many counts of this clonotype. V usage is TRBV5-6 and J usage is TRBJ2-1, with 13 positions matching TRBD2. Trimming removed 4 bases from V and 10 bases from J; junction bases left unmatched: 17. From germline, CDR1 is SGHDT and CDR2 YYEEEE. CDR3 length equals 18 residues. CDR3 DNA: TGTGCCAGCAGCCGAAGCAGGGACTGGACTAGCGGGAGCCAGGAGCAGTTCTTC. Translating gives CASSRSRDWTSGSQEQFF.

In this sample, this clonotype turned up once. The V call is TRBV5-1, the J call TRBJ1-6, with a possible D match to TRBD1 (6 bases). The CDR3 runs to 14 residues. V dropped 2 bases and J dropped 10 bases, with 13 bases sitting between them. The germline V gene has CDR1 SGHRS and CDR2 YFSETQ. The CDR3 DNA is TGCGCCAGCAGCTTCGGACAGCCACACTCACCCCTCCACTTT. Encoded protein: CASSFGQPHSPLHF.

This clonotype has at least ten counts. The J gene is TRBJ2-7, the V gene TRBV5-1; 9 bases agree with TRBD1. J was trimmed by 5 bases and V by 4 bases; bases with no gene match: 4. This CDR3 has 13 residues. Germline V gene data show CDR1 as SGHRS and CDR2 as YFSETQ. The DNA of the CDR3 is TGCGCCAGCAGCGGGGGACAGGGCCACGAGCAGTACTTC. This translates into CASSGGQGHEQYF.

This clonotype was seen ten or more times. This chain connects TRBV7-9 to TRBJ2-3; TRBD2 matches at 9 bases. From germline, CDR1 is SEHNR and CDR2 FQNEAQ (reference sequence). The CDR3 sequence is 14 residues long. With V trimmed by 11 bases and J by 6 bases, 12 bases remained unmatched. CDR3 DNA sequence: TGTGCCCTTGGAACAGGCGGGGGGGCGGATACGCAGTATTTT. Amino acids: CALGTGGGADTQYF. The variable domain in full, with the rest retrieved from reference TRBV7-9 and TRBJ2-3, is DTGVSQNPRHKITKRGQNVTFRCDPISEHNRLYWYRQTLGQGPEFLTYFQNEAQLEKSRLLSDRFSAERPKGSFSTLEIQRTEQGDSAMYLCALGTGGGADTQYFGPGTRLTVL.

This clonotype was observed at least ten times. The chain uses TRBV27 and TRBJ2-7; 7 nucleotides align to TRBD2. Per germline, CDR1 MNHEY and CDR2 SMNVEV (reference sequence). Losses at the gene ends were 5 bases for V and 4 bases for J; bases not matched to a gene: 5. The CDR3 loop spans 13 amino acids. CDR3 nucleotide sequence: TGTGCCAGCAGTCGGGAGGTGGGTTACGAGCAGTACTTC. This sequence encodes CASSREVGYEQYF.

Remarks on this clonotype: Just one base apart from a much larger clone, this may be a read error. V gene TRBV5-4 combines with J gene TRBJ1-1; D may be TRBD1 (6 bases). Germline V gene lookup returns CDR1 SGHNT and CDR2 YYREEE (reference sequence). The CDR3 runs 13 residues. The chain's CDR3 is CVSSLDSYTEAFF. The CDR3 region has the DNA TGTGTCAGCAGCTTGGACAGTTACACTGAAGCTTTCTTT.

The chain combines TRBV19 with TRBJ1-3, with TRBD1 identical over 7 bases. CDR1 and CDR2 from the germline V gene are LNHDA and SQIVND (reference sequence). The CDR3 is 15 amino acids. V gave up 2 bases and J gave up 2 bases; unmatched junction bases: 3. This CDR3 is CASSISTGTGNTIYF. As DNA, the CDR3 is TGTGCCAGTAGTATATCGACAGGGACTGGAAACACCATATATTTT.

The CDR3 sequence: CASSSLGGFTDTQYF. The CDR3 DNA sequence: TGTGCCAGCAGCTCCTTGGGGGGCTTCACAGATACGCAGTATTTT. This rearrangement joins TRBV7-2 to TRBJ2-3; D assignment may be TRBD1 or TRBD2 (6 bases each). The V gene's germline CDR1 is SGHTA and CDR2 FQGNSA. Trimming took 4 bases from V and 2 from J, leaving 13 bases between them. The CDR3 is 15 amino acids.

This clonotype was detected ten times or more. The CDR3 DNA reads as TGTGCCAGTAGGAGAATGAACACTGAAGCTTTCTTT. Protein sequence: CASRRMNTEAFF. The chain combines TRBV19 with TRBJ1-1; D not certain. Germline V gene sequence: CDR1 LNHDA, CDR2 SQIVND (reference sequence). The germline V and J ends were trimmed by 6 bases and 0 bases, with 5 bases remaining between them. This CDR3 has 12 residues.

The chain links TRBV5-4 to TRBJ2-6; unclear D gene. V lost 6 bases and J 0 bases, leaving 13 bases between the germline ends. This CDR3 has 16 residues. The germline CDR1 and CDR2 sequences are SGHNT and YYREEE (reference sequence). This chain's CDR3 is CASNLKGGSGANVLTF. The CDR3 DNA reads as TGTGCCAGCAACCTCAAAGGCGGCTCTGGGGCCAACGTCCTGACTTTC.

This clonotype was counted once. This chain links TRBV7-3 with TRBJ2-2, with TRBD2 as a possible D gene (6 bases). The length of the CDR3 is 14 residues. Germline lookup yields CDR1 SGHTA and CDR2 FQGTGA. V was pared by 5 bases and J by 3 bases, with 10 bases between. The CDR3 region has the DNA TGTGCCAGCAGCGCCCGGGAGCACACCGGGGAGCTGTTTTTT. It translates to CASSAREHTGELFF.

The rearrangement links TRBV20-1 to TRBJ1-4; tentatively, D is TRBD1 (6 bases). The CDR3 spans 13 residues. Trimming cost V 3 bases and J 5 bases, with 10 bases left between them. From germline, CDR1 is DFQATT and CDR2 SNEGSKA (reference sequence). CDR3 loop: CSARGGGNEKLFF. Here the CDR3 DNA reads TGCAGTGCTAGGGGAGGGGGAAATGAAAAACTGTTTTTT.

This clonotype was observed at least ten times. The chain combines TRBV12-3 or TRBV12-4 with TRBJ1-1; 7 nucleotides agree with TRBD1. J was trimmed by 4 bases and V by 6 bases; bases with no gene match: 11. This CDR3 spans 15 amino acids. CDR3 loop: CASSLMGGGGTEAFF. CDR3 nucleotides: TGTGCCAGCAGCCTCATGGGAGGGGGCGGCACTGAAGCTTTCTTT.

The chain couples TRBV2 to TRBJ2-2, with 8 bases that match TRBD1. Germline V gives CDR1 SNHLY, CDR2 FYNNEI. The CDR3 extends over 14 amino acids. The ends lost 7 bases at V and 0 bases at J; junction bases unmatched: 1. CDR3 in amino acids: CASMGQANTGELFF. The DNA for the CDR3 is TGTGCCAGCATGGGACAGGCGAACACCGGGGAGCTGTTTTTT.

This clonotype was recorded once. The V gene is TRBV29-1, the J gene TRBJ2-6; D gene ambiguous. The CDR3 loop spans 13 amino acids. Germline loops: CDR1 SQVTM, CDR2 ANQGSEA. The germline V and J ends were trimmed by 6 bases and 1 base, with 7 bases remaining between them. In DNA form, the CDR3 reads TGCAGCGTACAGCCTTCTGGGGCCAACGTCCTGACTTTC. The encoded protein is CSVQPSGANVLTF.

Concerning this clonotype: One end of the junction is discordant with germline, which a read error may explain. The gene calls are TRBV10-3 and TRBJ2-1; 12 nucleotides agree with TRBD2. The CDR3 covers 16 residues. Germline CDR1 and CDR2: ENHRY and SYGVKD. The CDR3 DNA follows: TGTGCTATCAGTGAGTCGCGACTAGCGGGAGTTAATGAGCAGCTCTTC. This gives the protein CAISESRLAGVNEQLF.

The chain uses TRBV10-3 and TRBJ1-1; D is uncertain. Germline-derived CDR1 and CDR2 are ENHRY and SYGVKD. Trimming shortened V by 7 bases and J by 1 base, and 16 bases separated the two germline ends. The CDR3 totals 15 residues. The CDR3 spells CAINSGKKGNTEAFF. The CDR3, as DNA: TGTGCCATCAACTCGGGAAAAAAAGGGAACACTGAAGCTTTCTTT.

This clonotype came up a few times. The chain carries TRBV3-1 and TRBJ2-1; D gene ambiguous. This CDR3 region has 18 residues. Trimming removed 1 base from V and 6 bases from J, with 22 bases in between. The germline CDR1 and CDR2 sequences are LGHDT and YNNKEL (reference sequence). The CDR3 nucleotides read TGTGCCAGCAGCCAAGGGGCAACCATAGGGCCCCGGGCCAATGAGCAGTTCTTC. It encodes CASSQGATIGPRANEQFF.